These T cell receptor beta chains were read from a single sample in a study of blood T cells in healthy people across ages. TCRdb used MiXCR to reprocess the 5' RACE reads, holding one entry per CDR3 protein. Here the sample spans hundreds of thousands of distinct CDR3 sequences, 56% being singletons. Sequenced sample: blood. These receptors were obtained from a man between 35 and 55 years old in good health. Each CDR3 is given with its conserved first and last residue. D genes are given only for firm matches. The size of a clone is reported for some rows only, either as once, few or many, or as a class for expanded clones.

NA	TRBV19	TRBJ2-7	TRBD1	CASSSPGQITYEQYF	TGTGCCAGTTCGTCTCCGGGACAGATAACCTACGAGCAGTACTTC
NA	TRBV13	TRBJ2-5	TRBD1	CASSPRDSEETQYF	TGTGCCAGCAGCCCTCGGGACAGTGAAGAGACCCAGTACTTC
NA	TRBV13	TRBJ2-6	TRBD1	CASSLYGTRDRTHSGANVLTF	TGTGCCAGCAGCTTATATGGAACCCGGGACAGGACCCACTCTGGGGCCAACGTCCTGACTTTC
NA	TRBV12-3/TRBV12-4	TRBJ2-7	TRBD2	CASSPRLAGASSYEQYF	TGTGCCAGCAGTCCGCGACTAGCGGGTGCCAGCTCCTACGAGCAGTACTTC
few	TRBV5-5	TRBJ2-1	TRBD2	CASSLPLAGDNEQFF	TGTGCCAGCAGCTTGCCACTAGCGGGTGACAATGAGCAGTTCTTC
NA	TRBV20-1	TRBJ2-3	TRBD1	CSARDLGGQGLTDTQYF	TGCAGTGCTAGAGATCTGGGAGGACAGGGCCTCACAGATACGCAGTATTTT
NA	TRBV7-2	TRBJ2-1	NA	CASSPDDSRGEQFF	TGTGCCAGCAGCCCGGACGATAGTCGGGGTGAGCAGTTCTTC
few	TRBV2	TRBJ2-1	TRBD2	CASRRGLGRPYNEQFF	TGTGCCAGCAGGCGGGGACTAGGGCGGCCCTACAATGAGCAGTTCTTC
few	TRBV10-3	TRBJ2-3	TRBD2	CAISESLAVTDTQYF	TGTGCCATCAGTGAGTCACTAGCGGTAACAGATACGCAGTATTTT
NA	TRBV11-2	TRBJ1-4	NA	CASSSPRGGWEKLFF	TGTGCCAGCAGCTCCCCGAGGGGGGGCTGGGAAAAACTGTTTTTT
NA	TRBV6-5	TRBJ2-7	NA	CASGPSGGGTYEQYF	TGTGCCAGCGGACCCTCGGGTGGCGGTACCTACGAGCAGTACTTC
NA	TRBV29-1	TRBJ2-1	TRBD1	CSVERQGVLNEQFF	TGCAGCGTGGAAAGACAGGGTGTTCTCAATGAGCAGTTCTTC
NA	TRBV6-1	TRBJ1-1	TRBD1	CASSESGGRAEAFF	TGTGCCAGCAGTGAATCAGGGGGTAGGGCTGAAGCTTTCTTT
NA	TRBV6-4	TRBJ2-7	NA	CASSESIGDEQYF	TGTGCCAGCAGTGAGTCTATCGGGGACGAGCAGTACTTC
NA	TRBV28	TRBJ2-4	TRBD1	CASSHPLGTGGNIQYF	TGTGCCAGCAGCCACCCCCTCGGGACAGGGGGGAACATTCAGTACTTC
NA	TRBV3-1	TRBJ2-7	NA	CASSPTDGQNYEQYF	TGTGCCAGCAGCCCGACCGACGGACAGAACTACGAGCAGTACTTC
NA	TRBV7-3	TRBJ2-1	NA	CASSLRGTGSLNNEQFF	TGTGCCAGCAGCTTAAGGGGAACGGGATCCCTAAACAATGAGCAGTTCTTC
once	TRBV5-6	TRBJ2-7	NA	CASSLYAGDKQYF	TGTGCCAGCAGCTTGTATGCAGGGGACAAGCAGTACTTC
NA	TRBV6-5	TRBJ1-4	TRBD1	CASSYWDRGRSSEKLFF	TGTGCCAGCAGTTACTGGGACAGGGGCCGGAGTTCGGAAAAACTGTTTTTT
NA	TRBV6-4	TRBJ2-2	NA	CASSLDRQTGELFF	TGTGCCAGCAGCCTGGACAGACAAACCGGGGAGCTGTTTTTT
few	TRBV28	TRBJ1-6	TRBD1	CASSYSVTGRNSPLHF	TGTGCCAGCAGTTATTCCGTGACAGGGAGAAATTCACCCCTCCACTTT
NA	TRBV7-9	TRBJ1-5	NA	CASAGQGLTQPQHF	TGTGCCAGCGCGGGCCAGGGCCTCACTCAGCCCCAGCATTTT
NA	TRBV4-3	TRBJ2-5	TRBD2	CASSQVLAGGPQETQYF	TGCGCCAGCAGCCAAGTTTTAGCGGGCGGGCCCCAAGAGACCCAGTACTTC
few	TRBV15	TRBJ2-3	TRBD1	CATSRGRQGDTQYF	TGTGCCACCAGCAGGGGCCGACAGGGCGATACGCAGTATTTT
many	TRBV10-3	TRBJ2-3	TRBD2	CAIREMAGGGGDTQYF	TGTGCCATCCGAGAGATGGCCGGCGGGGGGGGAGATACGCAGTATTTT
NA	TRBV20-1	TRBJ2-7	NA	CSAFYGSSYEQYF	TGCAGTGCCTTTTATGGGAGCTCCTACGAGCAGTACTTC
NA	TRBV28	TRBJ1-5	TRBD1	CASSRLGQGSQPQHF	TGTGCCAGCAGTAGATTGGGACAGGGAAGTCAGCCCCAGCATTTT
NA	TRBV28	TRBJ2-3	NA	CASSLYRFSGGRVTDTQYF	TGTGCCAGCAGTTTATATCGTTTTAGCGGAGGCAGGGTTACAGATACGCAGTATTTT
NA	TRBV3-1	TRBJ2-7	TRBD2	CASSQTPGLGVYEQYF	TGTGCCAGCAGTCAAACTCCGGGACTAGGGGTCTACGAGCAGTACTTC
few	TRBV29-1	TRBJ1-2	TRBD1	CSALTGKGFYGYTF	TGCAGCGCCCTGACAGGGAAGGGATTCTATGGCTACACCTTC
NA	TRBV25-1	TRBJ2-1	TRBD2	CASKAGETDEQFF	TGTGCCAGCAAGGCGGGAGAGACAGATGAGCAGTTCTTC
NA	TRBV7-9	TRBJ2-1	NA	CASVGGATYNEQFF	TGTGCCAGTGTTGGCGGGGCCACCTACAATGAGCAGTTCTTC
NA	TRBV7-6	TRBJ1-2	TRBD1	CASSLGQGGVDYGYTF	TGTGCCAGCAGCTTAGGACAGGGGGGGGTCGACTATGGCTACACCTTC
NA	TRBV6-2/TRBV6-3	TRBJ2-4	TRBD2	CASSSGAASGILNIQYF	TGTGCCAGCAGTTCTGGTGCCGCGAGCGGGATTCTAAACATTCAGTACTTC
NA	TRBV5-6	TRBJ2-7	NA	CASRVGNEQYF	TGTGCCAGCAGGGTGGGCAACGAGCAGTACTTC
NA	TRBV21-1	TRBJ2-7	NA	CASGRSGSSYEQYF	TGTGCCAGCGGGCGTAGCGGGAGCTCCTACGAGCAGTACTTC
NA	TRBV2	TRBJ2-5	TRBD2	CASSEQSSGGTETQYF	TGTGCCAGCAGTGAACAGTCTAGCGGGGGAACAGAGACCCAGTACTTC
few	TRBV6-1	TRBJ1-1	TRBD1	CASSEPTGTGDGNTEAFF	TGTGCCAGCAGTGAACCGACAGGGACGGGCGATGGGAACACTGAAGCTTTCTTT
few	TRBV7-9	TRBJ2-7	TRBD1	CASSQGDYYEQYF	TGTGCCAGCAGCCAGGGGGATTACTACGAGCAGTACTTC
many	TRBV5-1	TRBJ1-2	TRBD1	CASSDRGDRGNDGYTF	TGCGCCAGCAGCGATCGAGGGGACAGGGGCAACGATGGCTACACCTTC
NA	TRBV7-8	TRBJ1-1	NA	CASSLTAANTEAFF	TGTGCCAGCAGCTTAACAGCTGCGAACACTGAAGCTTTCTTT
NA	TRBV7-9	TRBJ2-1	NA	CASYHSSSYNEQFF	TGTGCCAGCTATCACTCGAGCTCCTACAATGAGCAGTTCTTC
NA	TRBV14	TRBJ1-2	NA	CASSRGAGLGYTF	TGTGCCAGCAGCCGCGGGGCAGGACTTGGCTACACCTTC
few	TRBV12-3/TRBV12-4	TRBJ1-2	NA	CASSLGRDGYTF	TGTGCCAGCAGTTTAGGCCGAGATGGCTACACCTTC
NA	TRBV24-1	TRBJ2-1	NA	CATSVGSAFNEQFF	TGTGCCACCAGTGTAGGTAGCGCCTTCAATGAGCAGTTCTTC
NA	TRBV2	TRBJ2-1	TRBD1	CASSLDRDGEQFF	TGTGCCAGCAGTCTGGACAGGGATGGTGAGCAGTTCTTC
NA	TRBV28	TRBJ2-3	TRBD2	CASSLFDGGITDTQYF	TGTGCCAGCAGTCTTTTTGACGGGGGGATCACAGATACGCAGTATTTT
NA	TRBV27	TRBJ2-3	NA	CAIWTVDTQYF	TGTGCCATCTGGACCGTAGATACGCAGTATTTT
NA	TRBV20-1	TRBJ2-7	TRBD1	CSARDRDRGGYEQYF	TGCAGTGCTAGAGATCGGGACAGGGGTGGTTACGAGCAGTACTTC
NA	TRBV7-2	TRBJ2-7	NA	CASSLRGEGYEQYF	TGTGCCAGCAGCTTAAGGGGGGAGGGTTACGAGCAGTACTTC
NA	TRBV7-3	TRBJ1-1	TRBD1	CASSPAGTGIREAFF	TGTGCCAGCAGCCCAGCCGGGACAGGGATAAGAGAAGCTTTCTTT